The present T cell receptor (beta chain) was sequenced within a study of blood T cell repertoires in COVID-19. The CDR3 has 15 residues. Per the germline V gene, CDR1 is SGHNT and CDR2 is YENEEA. J was trimmed by 2 bases and V by 4 bases; bases with no gene match: 8. In the authors' workflow: How many nucleated cells were present was estimated from reference gene primer amplification. Assay: immunoSEQ multiplex PCR; the TCRdb copy retains only in-frame clones and omits some. That table gives V, J and clone size, and the DNA gave D and trimming. The sample contains about 200,000 clones, 80% to 90% of which appear only once.

The specimen was peripheral blood. The TCR was taken from a man aged 25-45 years who had recovered from COVID-19. This chain uses TRBV11-3 with TRBJ2-7; the match to TRBD1 covers 7 bases. In DNA form, the CDR3 reads TGTGCCAGCAGCTCCCGGGACAGTAGGCCCTACGAGCAGTACTTC. Encoded protein: CASSSRDSRPYEQYF.